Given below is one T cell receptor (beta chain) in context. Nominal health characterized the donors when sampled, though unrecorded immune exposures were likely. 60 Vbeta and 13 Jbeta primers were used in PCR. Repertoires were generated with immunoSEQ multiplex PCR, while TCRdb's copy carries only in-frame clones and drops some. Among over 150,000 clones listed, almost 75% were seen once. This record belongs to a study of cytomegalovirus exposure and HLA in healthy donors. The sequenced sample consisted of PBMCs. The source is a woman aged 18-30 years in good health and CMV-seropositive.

The CDR3 is CASTQNTGELFF. Written as DNA, the CDR3 is TGTGCCAGCACCCAGAACACCGGGGAGCTGTTTTTT. The V call is TRBV2, the J call TRBJ2-2; no firm D call. The CDR3 contains 12 residues. CDR1 and CDR2 from the germline V gene are SNHLY and FYNNEI. The V and J ends lost 7 bases and 1 base respectively, with 4 bases between them. The variable domain in full, completed from reference TRBV2 and TRBJ2-2, reads EPEVTQTPSHQVTQMGQEVILRCVPISNHLYFYWYRQILGQKVEFLVSFYNNEISEKSEIFDDQFSVERPDGSNFTLKIRSTKLEDSAMYFCASTQNTGELFFGEGSRLTVL.